The source of this TCR beta chain is a study of T-cell memory formation after mild COVID-19. A few counts support this clonotype. TCRdb passed the 5' RACE reads through MiXCR, listing each CDR3 protein once. The sample shows about 500,000 distinct CDR3 sequences, about a fifth of them seen only once. V was clipped by 2 bases and J by 8 bases, with 10 bases between them. CDR1 is LNHDA and CDR2 is SQIVND in the germline V gene (reference sequence). This CDR3 has 13 residues. The clonotype comes from an adult woman who had mild COVID-19 (a few samples of this study predate the infection). Cell type and time point are not known. The chain carries TRBV19 and TRBJ2-1, with unresolved D. Sequencing was carried out using PBMCs or a T cell subset sorted from them (not recorded which). The CDR3 here is CASSIFTSHEQFF. DNA of the CDR3: TGTGCCAGTAGTATATTTACGAGCCATGAGCAGTTCTTC.